This TCR beta chain was sequenced for a study of CD8 T cells in ankylosing spondylitis. Study-level points and caveats: In the blood and synovial fluid of reactive arthritis, some motif variants had been previously reported. Characteristic, it appeared, of ankylosing spondylitis blood was a TCR beta motif of roughly 8 highly homologous variants. Relatively scarce in peripheral blood, disease-linked clones were CD8+. According to the report, clones linked to the disease were significantly enriched in matched synovial fluid samples taken from ankylosing spondylitis patients.

It was by quantitative 5'-RACE with molecular barcodes that TCR beta libraries were made. MiXCR, applied by TCRdb to the 5' RACE reads, yields one record per CDR3 protein. The repertoire includes around 450,000 distinct CDR3 sequences, about 24% of them detected once, and 0.75% to 0.9% sits in the top ten. With 4 bases removed from V and 7 bases from J, the gap between germline ends came to 10 bases. Germline V gene sequence: CDR1 KGHDR, CDR2 SFDVKD. This CDR3 contains 13 residues. As to this clonotype: Its target is unknown.

The chain recombines TRBV24-1 with TRBJ2-1, with D perhaps being TRBD1 or TRBD2 (5 bases each). Sequenced material: blood, either unsorted or a sorted T cell fraction (not recorded which). This clonotype was obtained from a male donor with ankylosing spondylitis. CDR3 in DNA: TGTGCCACCAGTGACGGGGCAACGAATGAGCAGTTCTTC. This translates into CATSDGATNEQFF.